These 17 T cell receptor beta chains were sequenced from one sample in a study of cytomegalovirus exposure and HLA in healthy donors. The PCR had 60 Vbeta and 13 Jbeta primers. TCRdb keeps only in-frame clones here, not all; method: immunoSEQ multiplex PCR. Found here are 110,000 or so clones, 70% to 85% of them singletons; the top ten hold 4% to 5%. The specimen sequenced was PBMCs. The receptors derive from a woman in her thirties or forties in good health and CMV-seropositive.

This chain links TRBV4-1 with TRBJ2-5; 8 positions agree with TRBD2. With 0 bases clipped from V and 2 bases from J, the junction kept 5 bases outside the gene matches. The CDR3 runs to 16 residues. Germline values: CDR1 MGHRA, CDR2 YSYEKL. The CDR3 loop is CASSQEGGGTQETQYF. CDR3 nucleotide sequence: TGCGCCAGCAGCCAAGAGGGCGGGGGGACTCAAGAGACCCAGTACTTC.

This clone was detected only a few times. DNA of the CDR3: TGTGCCTGGAGTGCAGGGACAGGGGGGGACGAGCAGTACTTC. It is translated as CAWSAGTGGDEQYF. This sequence joins TRBV30 and TRBJ2-7; 11 bases map to TRBD1. This CDR3 is built from 14 residues. V trimming: 1 base; J trimming: 5 bases; junction bases outside the gene matches: 4. Germline CDR1 GTSNPN, CDR2 SVGIG (reference sequence).

CDR3 loop: CASGIGGAFF. CDR3 bases: TGTGCCAGCGGCATAGGCGGAGCTTTCTTT. The chain is built from TRBV6-5 and TRBJ1-1; D is unresolved. The ends were cut back, 8 bases at V and 10 bases at J, with 11 bases in the middle. CDR3 length: 10 amino acids. Germline V gene lookup returns CDR1 MNHEY and CDR2 SVGAGI.

The rearrangement uses TRBV9 and TRBJ2-7; TRBD2 is a possible D gene (7 bases). Germline V gene data show CDR1 as SGDLS and CDR2 as YYNGEE. The germline V and J ends were trimmed by 0 bases and 2 bases, with 12 bases remaining between them. CDR3 length: 15 residues. The CDR3 reads CASSVGGGAAYEQYF. The CDR3 nucleotides are TGTGCCAGCAGCGTAGGAGGGGGGGCCGCCTACGAGCAGTACTTC.

This clone came up once. This CDR3 is CASSPPSSTLTDTQYF. For the CDR3, the DNA is TGTGCCAGCAGCCCCCCCTCGAGTACCCTCACAGATACGCAGTATTTT. The V call is TRBV11-3, the J call TRBJ2-3; D gene ambiguous. Germline assignment: CDR1 SGHNT and CDR2 YENEEA. CDR3 size: 16 residues. The germline V and J ends were trimmed by 5 bases and 2 bases, with 17 bases remaining between them.

The chain combines TRBV9 with TRBJ1-1; possible D gene TRBD1, 6 bases. CDR3 length: 14 amino acids. With 4 bases removed from V and 2 bases from J, the gap between germline ends came to 12 bases. Germline V gene sequence: CDR1 SGDLS, CDR2 YYNGEE. The CDR3 DNA sequence: TGTGCCAGCAGCCCTCGGACAGTAAACACTGAAGCTTTCTTT. The encoded protein is CASSPRTVNTEAFF.

The rearrangement joins TRBV18 to TRBJ1-3; D perhaps matches TRBD1 (6 bases). The germline V and J ends were trimmed by 2 bases and 0 bases, with 11 bases remaining between them. This CDR3 is built from 16 residues. CDR1 and CDR2 (germline): KGHSH, LQKENI. The CDR3 nucleotides read TGTGCCAGCTCACCAGGGTTGGACAGCTCTGGAAACACCATATATTTT. Its translation is CASSPGLDSSGNTIYF. The full variable domain, completed using reference TRBV18 and TRBJ1-3, is NAGVMQNPRHLVRRRGQEARLRCSPMKGHSHVYWYRQLPEEGLKFMVYLQKENIIDESGMPKERFSAEFPKEGPSILRIQQVVRGDSAAYFCASSPGLDSSGNTIYFGEGSWLTVV.

The rearrangement links TRBV7-3 to TRBJ2-2; D not certain. The V gene lost 4 bases and the J gene lost 5 bases, with 8 bases spanning the gap. The length of the CDR3 is 13 residues. Germline CDR1 and CDR2: SGHTA and FQGTGA. The CDR3 DNA reads as TGTGCCAGCAGCTCTTATCCTACCGGGGAGCTGTTTTTT. Its protein is CASSSYPTGELFF.

V gene TRBV4-1 combines with J gene TRBJ2-1; maybe TRBD1 (5 bases). V was pared by 2 bases and J by 0 bases, with 11 bases between. CDR1 and CDR2 from the germline V gene are MGHRA and YSYEKL. CDR3 length: 16 amino acids. The CDR3 region has the DNA TGCGCCAGCAGCCAATTGCAGGGTAACTCCTACAATGAGCAGTTCTTC. Translated: CASSQLQGNSYNEQFF.

This chain joins TRBV5-1 and TRBJ2-3, with D perhaps matching TRBD1 (5 bases). This CDR3 region has 14 residues. Trimming pared 4 bases from V and 5 bases from J, leaving 14 bases between. From germline, CDR1 is SGHRS and CDR2 YFSETQ. CDR3 residues: CASSRGAGKDTQYF. As DNA, the CDR3 is TGCGCCAGCAGCAGAGGAGCAGGGAAAGATACGCAGTATTTT.

CDR3 region: CAIQGGREQFF. The CDR3 DNA follows: TGTGCCATCCAGGGTGGGCGGGAGCAGTTCTTC. The J gene is TRBJ2-1, the V gene TRBV28; the D gene is possibly TRBD1 (5 bases). Trimming pared 10 bases from V and 10 bases from J, leaving 14 bases between. This CDR3 is 11 amino acids long. The V gene's germline CDR1 is MDHEN and CDR2 SYDVKM.

Worth noting for this clone: Its ends do not fully match the called genes, so a read error is possible. The rearrangement joins TRBV18 to TRBJ2-7; 10 nucleotides match TRBD1. Germline assignment: CDR1 KGHSH and CDR2 LQKENI. The CDR3 spans 14 residues. The chain's CDR3 is CASSPRTGGNEQYF. CDR3 sequence (DNA): TGTGCCAGCTCTCCACGGACAGGGGGAAACGAGCAGTACTTC.

This rearrangement joins TRBV5-5 to TRBJ1-4; the D is unclear. Germline values: CDR1 SGHKS, CDR2 YYEKEE (reference sequence). CDR3 length equals 13 residues. Trimming left V 4 bases short and J 10 bases short, with 14 bases between. CDR3 sequence (DNA): TGTGCCAGCAGCCCCACGGGAGGTGGAAAACTGTTTTTT. Its protein product is CASSPTGGGKLFF.

This clone was recorded a few times. The rearrangement links TRBV7-9 to TRBJ2-3; 9 bases map to TRBD2. This CDR3 comprises 14 residues. V lost 3 bases, J lost 6 bases, and 4 bases stayed unmatched. Germline values: CDR1 SEHNR, CDR2 FQNEAQ (reference sequence). The CDR3 nucleotides are TGTGCCAGCAGCTTGGGCGGGGGGGCGGATACGCAGTATTTT. Translated: CASSLGGGADTQYF.

The V and J genes are TRBV6-5 and TRBJ1-4; D may be TRBD1 (5 bases). This CDR3 has 15 residues. Deletions cut 0 bases from V and 7 bases from J, with 12 bases between. Germline V gives CDR1 MNHEY, CDR2 SVGAGI. CDR3 amino acids: CASSYSGGIREKLFF. The CDR3 DNA sequence: TGTGCCAGCAGTTACTCCGGGGGTATACGTGAAAAACTGTTTTTT.

J is TRBJ1-6 and V is TRBV7-9; 7 nucleotides line up with TRBD1. Germline trimming cut 5 bases from V and 3 bases from J; bases unmatched to any gene: 4. The length of the CDR3 is 15 residues. Germline V gives CDR1 SEHNR, CDR2 FQNEAQ (reference sequence). The CDR3 here is CASSTDRVYNSPLHF. The DNA for the CDR3 is TGTGCCAGCAGCACCGACAGGGTCTATAATTCACCCCTCCACTTT. Full variable domain (remainder filled in from reference TRBV7-9 and TRBJ1-6): DTGVSQNPRHKITKRGQNVTFRCDPISEHNRLYWYRQTLGQGPEFLTYFQNEAQLEKSRLLSDRFSAERPKGSFSTLEIQRTEQGDSAMYLCASSTDRVYNSPLHFGNGTRLTVT.

This clone was detected a few times. The rearrangement uses TRBV23-1 and TRBJ2-3, with no clear D. TRBV23-1 is an ORF; its function is uncertain. Trimming shortened V by 8 bases and J by 7 bases, and 16 bases separated the two germline ends. The CDR3 has 13 residues. The CDR3 here is CASSDPMTHTQYF. CDR3 bases: TGCGCCAGCTCCGACCCAATGACTCATACGCAGTATTTT.